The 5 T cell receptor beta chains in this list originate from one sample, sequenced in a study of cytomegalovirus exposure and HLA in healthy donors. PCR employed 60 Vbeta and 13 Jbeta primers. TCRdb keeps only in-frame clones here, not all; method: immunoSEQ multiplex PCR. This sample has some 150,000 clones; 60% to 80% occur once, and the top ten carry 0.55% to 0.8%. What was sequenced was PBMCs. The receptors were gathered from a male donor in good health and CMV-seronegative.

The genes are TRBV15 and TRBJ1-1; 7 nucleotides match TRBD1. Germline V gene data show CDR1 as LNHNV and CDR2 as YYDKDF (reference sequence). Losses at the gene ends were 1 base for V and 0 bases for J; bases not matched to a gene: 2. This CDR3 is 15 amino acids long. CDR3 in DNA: TGTGCCACCAGCAGAGGGGGACAGATGAACACTGAAGCTTTCTTT. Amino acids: CATSRGGQMNTEAFF.

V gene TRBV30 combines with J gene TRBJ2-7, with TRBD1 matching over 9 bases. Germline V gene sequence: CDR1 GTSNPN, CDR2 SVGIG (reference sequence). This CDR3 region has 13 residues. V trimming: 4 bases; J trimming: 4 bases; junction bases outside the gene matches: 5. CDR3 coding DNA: TGTGCCTGGAACCCGGACAGGGGATACGAGCAGTACTTC. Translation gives CAWNPDRGYEQYF.

The CDR3 is CASTEGRGGETQYF. The CDR3 nucleotides are TGTGCCAGCACCGAAGGTCGGGGAGGAGAGACCCAGTACTTC. This chain links TRBV6-1 with TRBJ2-5, with D tentatively TRBD2 (6 bases). CDR1 is MNHNS and CDR2 is SASEGT in the germline V gene. Deletions cut 7 bases from V and 4 bases from J, with 16 bases between. The CDR3 length is 14 residues.

The CDR3, as DNA: TGTGCCAGCTCACCGGGGCGTCACTATGGCTACACCTTC. Translated: CASSPGRHYGYTF. The chain links TRBV18 to TRBJ1-2, with TRBD1 as a possible D gene (5 bases). Trimming shortened V by 3 bases and J by 3 bases, and 8 bases separated the two germline ends. The CDR3 length is 13 residues. Germline loops: CDR1 KGHSH, CDR2 LQKENI.

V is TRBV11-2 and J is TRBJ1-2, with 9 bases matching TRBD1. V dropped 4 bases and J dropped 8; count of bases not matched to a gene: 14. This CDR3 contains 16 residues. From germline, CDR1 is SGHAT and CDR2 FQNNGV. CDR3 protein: CASSSPTLNRGQGYTF. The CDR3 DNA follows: TGTGCCAGCAGCTCCCCGACACTGAACAGGGGGCAAGGCTACACCTTC.